These 8 T cell receptor beta chains originate from one sample sequenced in a study of T cell repertoires in cytomegalovirus infection. TCRdb used MiXCR to reprocess the reads, holding one entry per CDR3 protein. In the table there are approximately 100,000 distinct CDR3 sequences, under 55% of which are singletons. What these receptors recognize is not known. The source was CD8+ T cells from cultured PBMCs, collected from culture after CMV antigen stimulation. Receptors were obtained from a human donor in good health (CMV status not recorded). Some clones in this sample may be carry-over from other donors' samples.

The rearrangement joins TRBV7-4 to TRBJ1-5, with 10 bases fitting TRBD1. Germline V gene data show CDR1 as SGHVT and CDR2 as SQSDAQ. Losses at the gene ends were 5 bases for V and 5 bases for J; bases not matched to a gene: 6. The CDR3 loop spans 15 amino acids. The chain's CDR3 is CASSNLGTGDQPQHF. Here the CDR3 DNA reads TGTGCCAGCAGCAACCTAGGGACAGGGGATCAGCCCCAGCATTTT.

The chain joins TRBV11-3 to TRBJ1-1; a weak D match, TRBD1 (6 bases). CDR1 and CDR2 from the germline V gene are SGHNT and YENEEA. The V end was cut by 5 bases, the J end by 1 base, with 11 bases between. This CDR3 spans 14 amino acids. The CDR3 DNA reads TGTGCCAGCAGCCGAGGGGGGGCGAACACTGAAGCTTTCTTT. Amino acids: CASSRGGANTEAFF. Full variable domain (missing parts from reference TRBV11-3 and TRBJ1-1): EAGVVQSPRYKIIEKKQPVAFWCNPISGHNTLYWYLQNLGQGPELLIRYENEEAVDDSQLPKDRFSAERLKGVDSTLKIQPAELGDSAVYLCASSRGGANTEAFFGQGTRLTVV.

This clonotype was seen a few times. V and J are TRBV7-9 and TRBJ1-4, with 9 bases that match TRBD1. The CDR3 loop spans 16 amino acids. The germline V gene has CDR1 SEHNR and CDR2 FQNEAQ (reference sequence). Germline trimming cut 5 bases from V and 8 bases from J; bases unmatched to any gene: 12. CDR3 DNA sequence: TGTGCCAGCAGCCCGCGCACCGGGACAGGGTGGGAAAAACTGTTTTTT. Its translation is CASSPRTGTGWEKLFF.

V and J are TRBV10-2 and TRBJ2-1; tentatively, D is TRBD1 or TRBD2 (5 bases each). This CDR3 has 15 amino acids. Germline V CDR1 and CDR2: WSHSY, SAAADI. V was shortened by 1 base and J by 6 bases, with 13 bases between the two germline ends. CDR3 region: CASSEWQGEGNEQFF. The CDR3 bases are TGCGCCAGCAGTGAGTGGCAGGGAGAGGGCAATGAGCAGTTCTTC.

This sequence joins TRBV27 and TRBJ2-7, with 7 bases lining up with TRBD1. The germline V gene encodes CDR1 MNHEY and CDR2 SMNVEV (reference sequence). This CDR3 region has 15 residues. After removal of 5 bases from V and 7 bases from J, the junction contained 14 bases not matched to a gene. CDR3 region: CASSPSPGQTKEQYF. Written as DNA, the CDR3 is TGTGCCAGCAGTCCCTCGCCGGGACAGACGAAAGAGCAGTACTTC.

The V call is TRBV7-9, the J call TRBJ1-4; TRBD1 matches 7 bases. The CDR3 totals 17 residues. The V gene's germline CDR1 is SEHNR and CDR2 FQNEAQ (reference sequence). V dropped 5 bases and J dropped 0; count of bases not matched to a gene: 9. CDR3 residues: CASSPWTGIATNEKLFF. CDR3 in DNA: TGTGCCAGCAGCCCCTGGACAGGCATTGCAACTAATGAAAAACTGTTTTTT.

This rearrangement joins TRBV20-1 to TRBJ2-1, with 8 bases that match TRBD2. The J segment lost 4 bases and the V segment lost 6 bases, leaving 8 bases of the junction unmatched. The CDR3 is made up of 14 amino acids. CDR1 is DFQATT and CDR2 is SNEGSKA in the germline V gene (reference sequence). The CDR3 protein is CSAWGERGYNEQFF. CDR3 coding DNA: TGCAGTGCGTGGGGGGAGCGGGGGTACAATGAGCAGTTCTTC.

This sequence joins TRBV27 and TRBJ2-7, with D uncertain. V lost 5 bases and J lost 1, with 18 bases in between. Germline V gene data show CDR1 as MNHEY and CDR2 as SMNVEV (reference sequence). The CDR3 totals 16 residues. In DNA form, the CDR3 reads TGTGCCAGCAGTCCTCTAACTACAGTTATATCCTACGAGCAGTACTTC. Translating it yields CASSPLTTVISYEQYF.